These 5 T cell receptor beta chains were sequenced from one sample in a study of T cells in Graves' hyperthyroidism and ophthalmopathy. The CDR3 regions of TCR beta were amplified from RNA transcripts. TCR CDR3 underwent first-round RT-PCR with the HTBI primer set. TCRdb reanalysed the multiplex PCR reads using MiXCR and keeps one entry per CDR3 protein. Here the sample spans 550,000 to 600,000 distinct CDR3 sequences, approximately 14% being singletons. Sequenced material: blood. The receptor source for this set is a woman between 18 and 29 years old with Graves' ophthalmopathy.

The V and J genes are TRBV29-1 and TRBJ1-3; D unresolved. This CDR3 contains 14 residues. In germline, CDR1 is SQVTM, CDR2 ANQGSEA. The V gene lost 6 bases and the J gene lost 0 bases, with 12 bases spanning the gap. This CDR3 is CSVLKVNSGNTIYF. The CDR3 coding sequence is TGCAGCGTCCTAAAGGTGAACTCTGGAAACACCATATATTTT.

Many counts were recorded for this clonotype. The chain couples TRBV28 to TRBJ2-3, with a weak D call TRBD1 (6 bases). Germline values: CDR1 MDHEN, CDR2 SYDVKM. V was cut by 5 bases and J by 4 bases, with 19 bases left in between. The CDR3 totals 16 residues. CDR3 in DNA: TGTGCCAGCAGTCCGAGTCAGGGGAGTGTGGCAGATACGCAGTATTTT. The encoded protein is CASSPSQGSVADTQYF. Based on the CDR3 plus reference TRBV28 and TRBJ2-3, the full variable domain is DVKVTQSSRYLVKRTGEKVFLECVQDMDHENMFWYRQDPGLGLRLIYFSYDVKMKEKGDIPEGYSVSREKKERFSLILESASTNQTSMYLCASSPSQGSVADTQYFGPGTRLTVL.

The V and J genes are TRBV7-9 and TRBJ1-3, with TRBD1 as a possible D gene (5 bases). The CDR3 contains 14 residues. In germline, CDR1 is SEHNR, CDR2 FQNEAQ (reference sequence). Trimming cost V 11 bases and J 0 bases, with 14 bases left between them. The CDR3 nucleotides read TGTGCCGTCTTGGAGGGACGCTCTGGAAACACCATATATTTT. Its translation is CAVLEGRSGNTIYF. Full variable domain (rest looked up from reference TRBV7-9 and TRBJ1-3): DTGVSQNPRHKITKRGQNVTFRCDPISEHNRLYWYRQTLGQGPEFLTYFQNEAQLEKSRLLSDRFSAERPKGSFSTLEIQRTEQGDSAMYLCAVLEGRSGNTIYFGEGSWLTVV.

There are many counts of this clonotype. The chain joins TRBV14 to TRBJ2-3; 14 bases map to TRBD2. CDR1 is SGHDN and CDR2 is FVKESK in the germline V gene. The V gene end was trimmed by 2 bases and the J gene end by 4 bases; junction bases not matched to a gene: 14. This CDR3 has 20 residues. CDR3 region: CASSQMAGTSGSGTADTQYF. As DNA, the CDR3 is TGTGCCAGCAGCCAAATGGCCGGGACTAGCGGGAGTGGAACCGCAGATACGCAGTATTTT.

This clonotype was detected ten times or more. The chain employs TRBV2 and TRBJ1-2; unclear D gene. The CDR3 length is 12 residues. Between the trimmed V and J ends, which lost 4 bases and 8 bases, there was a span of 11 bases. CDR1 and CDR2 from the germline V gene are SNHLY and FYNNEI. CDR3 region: CASSAMEWGYTF. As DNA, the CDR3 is TGTGCCAGCAGTGCTATGGAATGGGGCTACACCTTC.